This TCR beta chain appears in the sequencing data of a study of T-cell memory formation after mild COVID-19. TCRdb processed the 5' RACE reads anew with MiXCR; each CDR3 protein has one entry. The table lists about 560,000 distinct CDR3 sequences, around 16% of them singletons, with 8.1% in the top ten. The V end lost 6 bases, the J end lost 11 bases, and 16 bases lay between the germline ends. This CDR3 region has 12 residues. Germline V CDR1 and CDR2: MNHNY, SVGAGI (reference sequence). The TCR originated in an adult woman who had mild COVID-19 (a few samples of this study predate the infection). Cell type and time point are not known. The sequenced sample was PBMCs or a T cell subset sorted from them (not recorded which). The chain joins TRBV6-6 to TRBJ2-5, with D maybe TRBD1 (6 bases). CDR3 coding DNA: TGTGCCAGCAGCTCCCTGGACAGCCCGCAGTACTTC. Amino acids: CASSSLDSPQYF.